One T cell receptor beta chain is described in this entry. These data come from a study of shared clonotypes between healthy human individuals. Naive CD8 cells lacked CD45RO and underwent positive selection for CCR7, leaving out terminally differentiated effector memory CD45RA+ cells. The repertoire was sequenced with immunoSEQ multiplex PCR; TCRdb's copy has only in-frame clones and lacks some. The sample includes millions of clones, approximately 94% of them seen just once. Germline V gene sequence: CDR1 LNHDA, CDR2 SQIVND (reference sequence). The CDR3 contains 16 residues. V was trimmed by 0 bases and J by 0 bases, leaving 10 bases between them.

This chain links TRBV19 with TRBJ2-3; D call uncertain. The TCR originated in a man younger than 30 in good health. Sequencing used naive CD8+ T cells sorted from blood. The CDR3 loop reads CASSIEAGESTDTQYF. The CDR3 nucleotides read TGTGCCAGTAGTATAGAGGCAGGAGAAAGCACAGATACGCAGTATTTT.